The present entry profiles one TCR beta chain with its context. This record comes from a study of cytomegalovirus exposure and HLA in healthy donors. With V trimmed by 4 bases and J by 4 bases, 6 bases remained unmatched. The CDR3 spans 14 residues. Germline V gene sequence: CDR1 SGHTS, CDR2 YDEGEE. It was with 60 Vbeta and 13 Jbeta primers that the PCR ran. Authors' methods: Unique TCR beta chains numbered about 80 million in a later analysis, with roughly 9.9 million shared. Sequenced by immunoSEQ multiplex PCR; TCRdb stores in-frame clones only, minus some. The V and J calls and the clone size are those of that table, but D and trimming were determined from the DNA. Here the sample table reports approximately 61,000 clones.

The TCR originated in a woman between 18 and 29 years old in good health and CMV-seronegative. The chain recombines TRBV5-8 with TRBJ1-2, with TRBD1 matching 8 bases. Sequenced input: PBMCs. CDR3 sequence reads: CASSPPGGGYGYTF. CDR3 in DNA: TGTGCCAGCAGCCCCCCAGGGGGCGGCTATGGCTACACCTTC.